This T cell receptor beta chain appears in the sequencing data of a study of Tregs in tolerant kidney transplant recipients. The nonmyeloablative bone marrow transplants came from related graft donors, with transient mixed chimerism. Thawed PBMCs were FACS-sorted into unstimulated CD4+CD25+CD127- regulatory T cells, CD4+CD25- non-regulatory cells, CD4 and CD8 cells. J gave up 4 bases and V 4 bases, and 13 bases lay outside the gene matches. The CDR3 runs 16 residues. CDR1 and CDR2 from the germline V gene are SGHNT and YYREEE (reference sequence). The assay was immunoSEQ multiplex PCR, and TCRdb's table has in-frame clones only and misses some. The profile covers about 52,000 clones, with around 93% appearing a single time and nearly 15% taken by the ten largest.

The sequenced sample was CD8+ T cells from blood (PBMCs), obtained 24 months after the transplant. This sequence originates from a human patient who received a combined kidney and bone marrow transplant. Some T cells may be the graft donor's. The genes are TRBV5-4 and TRBJ2-7, with 8 bases lining up with TRBD2. The CDR3 DNA reads TGTGCCAGCAGCAAAGGCGGAGCGGGGGATAGGTACGAGCAGTACTTC. Residues: CASSKGGAGDRYEQYF.